This T cell receptor beta chain stems from a study of graft-versus-host responses after intestinal transplantation. Study-level information: Following induction with anti-thymocyte globulin, all recipients were given tacrolimus and steroids for about 3 years.

This CDR3 is 13 amino acids long. V was trimmed by 6 bases and J by 5 bases, leaving 10 bases between them. In germline, CDR1 is LNHDA, CDR2 SQIVND (reference sequence). General observations from the study: High graft-versus-host to host-versus-graft T cell clonal ratios marked allografts of patients with graft-donor macrochimerism. Recipient bone marrow held GvH clones, some seen earlier in ileum or blood. After transplant, early declines in HvG clones were associated with peak levels of circulating GvH clones.

This clone has just a few counts. No antigen is known for it. TCRdb's copy holds only in-frame clones and misses some; the assay was immunoSEQ multiplex PCR. The data hold some 90,000 clones, with 90% observed a single time. The source is a human donor who received an intestinal transplant. The chain carries TRBV19 and TRBJ2-2; possibly TRBD2 for D (6 bases). The sequencing here drew on unstimulated CD4+ T cells sorted from spleen or lymph node cells, taken before intestinal transplant. The CDR3 nucleotides read TGTGCCAGTAGAAAAAGCGGGACCGGGGAGCTGTTTTTT. It translates to CASRKSGTGELFF.